The 15 T cell receptor beta chains in this list originate from one sample, sequenced in a study of T cell responses to AZD1222 COVID-19 vaccine. The method was immunoSEQ multiplex PCR; TCRdb's version includes in-frame clones alone and lacks a portion of them. Here the sample spans tens of thousands of clones, about 90% being singletons. Sequenced material: peripheral blood, taken on day 0 of MenACWY control vaccination. These receptor sequences come from an adult in good health.

The gene calls are TRBV30 and TRBJ2-7, with a weak D call TRBD1 (5 bases). Germline loops: CDR1 GTSNPN, CDR2 SVGIG (reference sequence). V lost 2 bases and J 2 bases, leaving 19 bases between the germline ends. This CDR3 spans 16 amino acids. The CDR3, as DNA: TGTGCCTGGAGTCCATCCTCAGGGTATTCAACCTACGAGCAGTACTTC. Translating gives CAWSPSSGYSTYEQYF. Full variable domain (rest looked up from reference TRBV30 and TRBJ2-7): SQTIHQWPATLVQPVGSPLSLECTVEGTSNPNLYWYRQAAGRGLQLLFYSVGIGQISSEVPQNLSASRPQDRQFILSSKKLLLSDSGFYLCAWSPSSGYSTYEQYFGPGTRLTVT.

V and J are TRBV4-2 and TRBJ2-3; 9 nucleotides align to TRBD2. The V gene end was trimmed by 4 bases and the J gene end by 5 bases; junction bases not matched to a gene: 10. The germline CDR1 and CDR2 sequences are LGHNA and YNFKEQ. The CDR3 loop spans 16 amino acids. CDR3 sequence (DNA): TGTGCCAGCAGCCCCGGGTTAGCGGGGGCCGAAGATACGCAGTATTTT. This translates into CASSPGLAGAEDTQYF.

CDR3 region: CASSQEDRPHRALNTEAFF. The DNA for the CDR3 is TGCGCCAGCAGCCAAGAAGATCGGCCTCACAGGGCCTTGAACACTGAAGCTTTCTTT. The chain uses TRBV4-1 and TRBJ1-1; tentative D call: TRBD1 (6 bases). Trimming took off 0 bases at V and 0 bases at J, with 20 bases between the two ends. Germline-derived CDR1 and CDR2 are MGHRA and YSYEKL. This CDR3 has 19 amino acids.

CDR3: CASSMRLAGVQETQYF. CDR3 nucleotides: TGTGCCAGTAGTATGCGACTAGCGGGGGTTCAAGAGACCCAGTACTTC. The J gene is TRBJ2-5, the V gene TRBV19, with TRBD2 identical over 12 bases. This CDR3 has 16 amino acids. J was trimmed by 2 bases and V by 3 bases; bases with no gene match: 4. CDR1 is LNHDA, CDR2 SQIVND, per germline (reference sequence).

The chain joins TRBV7-8 to TRBJ1-1; D remains ambiguous. The CDR3 length is 12 residues. The germline V gene has CDR1 SGHVS and CDR2 FQNEAQ. V was cut by 5 bases and J by 8 bases, with 12 bases left in between. CDR3 nucleotide sequence: TGTGCCAGCAGCCCCTACCCTGAAGAAGCTTTCTTT. Its translation is CASSPYPEEAFF.

The chain is built from TRBV6-2 or TRBV6-3 and TRBJ1-5; 8 bases line up with TRBD1. Germline CDR1 is MNHEY and CDR2 is SVGEGT. J lost 5 bases, V lost 5 bases, and 8 bases had no gene match. The CDR3 loop spans 15 amino acids. This chain's CDR3 is CASSHRQGKYQPQHF. CDR3 in DNA: TGTGCCAGCAGTCACAGACAGGGGAAGTATCAGCCCCAGCATTTT.

The chain combines TRBV5-1 with TRBJ2-3, with D uncertain. This CDR3 is 14 amino acids long. The ends were cut back, 0 bases at V and 0 bases at J, with 5 bases in the middle. The V gene's germline CDR1 is SGHRS and CDR2 YFSETQ. The DNA of the CDR3 is TGCGCCAGCAGCTTGGGGGTTAGCACAGATACGCAGTATTTT. Protein: CASSLGVSTDTQYF.

The chain carries TRBV2 and TRBJ1-5; D may be TRBD1 (5 bases). The length of the CDR3 is 16 residues. Deletions cut 2 bases from V and 2 bases from J, with 13 bases between. Germline V CDR1 and CDR2: SNHLY, FYNNEI. CDR3 coding DNA: TGTGCCAGCAGTGAACAAGAAGGGACGGGCAATCAGCCCCAGCATTTT. It is translated as CASSEQEGTGNQPQHF.

CDR3 region: CASSRAGDRGASPLHF. The CDR3 DNA sequence: TGTGCCAGCAGCCGTGCCGGGGACAGGGGAGCTTCACCCCTCCACTTT. The rearrangement uses TRBV4-2 and TRBJ1-6; 10 bases fit TRBD1. The CDR3 spans 16 residues. Germline CDR1 LGHNA, CDR2 YNFKEQ. V dropped 4 bases and J dropped 9; count of bases not matched to a gene: 9.

This clone has just one count. This chain joins TRBV30 and TRBJ1-1; D might be TRBD1 (6 bases). The germline V gene encodes CDR1 GTSNPN and CDR2 SVGIG (reference sequence). The CDR3 sequence is 17 residues long. Trimming cost V 0 bases and J 7 bases, with 24 bases left between them. CDR3 DNA: TGTGCCTGGAGTGTACTCCAGGGACAAACCCCCCGGGATGAAGCTTTCTTT. This gives the protein CAWSVLQGQTPRDEAFF.

The chain combines TRBV2 with TRBJ1-6; weak D call: TRBD1 (6 bases). From germline, CDR1 is SNHLY and CDR2 FYNNEI. V was shortened by 8 bases and J by 6 bases, with 14 bases between the two germline ends. The CDR3 is 14 amino acids. This CDR3 reads CASSIGTTNSPLHF. CDR3 coding DNA: TGTGCCAGCTCGATCGGGACAACTAATTCACCCCTCCACTTT.

The chain has TRBV19 and TRBJ1-2; D is unclear. The CDR3 covers 13 residues. The germline gives CDR1 LNHDA, CDR2 SQIVND (reference sequence). Between the trimmed V and J ends, which lost 9 bases and 2 bases, there was a span of 13 bases. The CDR3 loop is CASRRQFNYGYTF. CDR3 DNA: TGTGCCAGCCGGCGGCAGTTCAACTATGGCTACACCTTC. Variable domain in full (rest from reference TRBV19 and TRBJ1-2): DGGITQSPKYLFRKEGQNVTLSCEQNLNHDAMYWYRQDPGQGLRLIYYSQIVNDFQKGDIAEGYSVSREKKESFPLTVTSAQKNPTAFYLCASRRQFNYGYTFGSGTRLTVV.

The rearrangement links TRBV4-2 to TRBJ1-6, with D maybe TRBD1 (6 bases). Germline values: CDR1 LGHNA, CDR2 YNFKEQ. The CDR3 has 15 residues. V lost 2 bases to trimming and J lost 10 bases, with 15 bases between them. The CDR3 region has the DNA TGTGCCAGCAGCCAATCACAGGGAGAAGGCTCACCCCTCCACTTT. Protein sequence: CASSQSQGEGSPLHF.

The rearrangement links TRBV4-2 to TRBJ1-5; D ambiguous. Trimming shortened V by 5 bases and J by 4 bases, and 12 bases separated the two germline ends. This CDR3 has 14 residues. Germline V gives CDR1 LGHNA, CDR2 YNFKEQ. Here the CDR3 reads CASSTEEPNQPQHF. The DNA of the CDR3 is TGTGCCAGCAGCACAGAAGAACCAAATCAGCCCCAGCATTTT.

This clone was detected only once. V is TRBV5-1 and J is TRBJ1-1; 9 nucleotides align to TRBD1. Germline trimming cut 5 bases from V and 0 bases from J; bases unmatched to any gene: 5. Germline values: CDR1 SGHRS, CDR2 YFSETQ. This CDR3 spans 15 amino acids. For the CDR3, the DNA is TGCGCCAGCAGGCCCGGACAGGGGATGAACACTGAAGCTTTCTTT. It specifies CASRPGQGMNTEAFF. The full variable domain, rest sourced from reference TRBV5-1 and TRBJ1-1, is KAGVTQTPRYLIKTRGQQVTLSCSPISGHRSVSWYQQTPGQGLQFLFEYFSETQRNKGNFPGRFSGRQFSNSRSEMNVSTLELGDSALYLCASRPGQGMNTEAFFGQGTRLTVV.